What follows are 22 T cell receptor beta chains derived from one specimen sequenced in a study of beta chain features in type 1 diabetes. Study-level findings and limits: Researchers report that Type 1 diabetes patients had moderately but significantly shorter TCRB CDR3s across all four CD4+ subsets.

These receptors' targets are unknown. Since all of the isolated RNA was reverse transcribed, expressed TCRB transcripts were what got sequenced. The data were produced by immunoSEQ multiplex PCR, yet TCRdb's version contains in-frame clones alone and is incomplete. The sample records 400,000 or so clones, roughly 12% being singletons. The specimen sequenced was naive CD4+ T cells from blood. These receptor sequences come from a young woman with type 1 diabetes.

This clone has more than one count but fewer than ten. J is TRBJ2-7 and V is TRBV9; a possible D gene is TRBD1 (5 bases). CDR1 is SGDLS, CDR2 YYNGEE, per germline. V was pared by 0 bases and J by 5 bases, with 12 bases between. The length of the CDR3 is 14 residues. DNA for the CDR3: TGTGCCAGCAGCGTAGCGGCAGGGTGGGACGAGCAGTACTTC. Protein sequence: CASSVAAGWDEQYF.

This chain uses TRBV30 with TRBJ1-3; D not certain. Germline CDR1 and CDR2: GTSNPN and SVGIG (reference sequence). The CDR3 covers 13 residues. Deletions cut 0 bases from V and 5 bases from J, with 8 bases between. DNA of the CDR3: TGTGCCTGGAGTGTACCACAGAGAAACACCATATATTTT. It is translated as CAWSVPQRNTIYF.

V and J are TRBV28 and TRBJ2-7; possibly TRBD2 for D (5 bases). The CDR3 has 16 amino acids. Germline loops: CDR1 MDHEN, CDR2 SYDVKM. V dropped 3 bases and J dropped 0 bases, with 15 bases sitting between them. The CDR3 DNA is TGTGCCAGCAGTTTTACCGGAGGAGCTAGCTCCTACGAGCAGTACTTC. It translates to CASSFTGGASSYEQYF. Variable domain in full (rest from reference TRBV28 and TRBJ2-7): DVKVTQSSRYLVKRTGEKVFLECVQDMDHENMFWYRQDPGLGLRLIYFSYDVKMKEKGDIPEGYSVSREKKERFSLILESASTNQTSMYLCASSFTGGASSYEQYFGPGTRLTVT.

This clone appeared a few times. The genes are TRBV7-9 and TRBJ2-1; D might be TRBD1 (6 bases). This CDR3 spans 15 amino acids. V was shortened by 5 bases and J by 0 bases, with 11 bases between the two germline ends. Germline V gene sequence: CDR1 SEHNR, CDR2 FQNEAQ (reference sequence). Written as DNA, the CDR3 is TGTGCCAGCAGCGAACAGGGCGGCTCCTACAATGAGCAGTTCTTC. It yields the protein CASSEQGGSYNEQFF. The full variable domain, rest sourced from reference TRBV7-9 and TRBJ2-1, is DTGVSQNPRHKITKRGQNVTFRCDPISEHNRLYWYRQTLGQGPEFLTYFQNEAQLEKSRLLSDRFSAERPKGSFSTLEIQRTEQGDSAMYLCASSEQGGSYNEQFFGPGTRLTVL.

A few counts support this clone. V gene TRBV11-2 combines with J gene TRBJ2-4; the D is unclear. V gave up 5 bases and J gave up 11 bases, with 13 bases separating them. The CDR3 length is 12 residues. Germline V gives CDR1 SGHAT, CDR2 FQNNGV. CDR3: CASSRGASLQYF. The CDR3 bases are TGTGCCAGCAGCCGAGGTGCCTCCCTTCAGTACTTC.

This clone has more than one count but fewer than ten. The chain links TRBV28 to TRBJ2-1; D unresolved. Trimming removed 7 bases at V and 14 bases at J, with 21 bases between. The germline CDR1 and CDR2 sequences are MDHEN and SYDVKM. The CDR3 has 13 residues. Here the CDR3 reads CASTSRPRPSEFF. The CDR3, as DNA: TGTGCCAGCACCTCCCGTCCTCGTCCCTCTGAGTTCTTC.

This clone has a handful of counts. The chain carries TRBV7-2 and TRBJ2-1; 12 bases match TRBD2. This CDR3 contains 15 residues. Germline V CDR1 and CDR2: SGHTA, FQGNSA. After removal of 6 bases from V and 6 bases from J, the junction contained 6 bases not matched to a gene. The CDR3 nucleotides are TGTGCCAGCAGACTAGCGGGGGGTCTTGTCAATGAGCAGTTCTTC. Its translation: CASRLAGGLVNEQFF.

There are a few counts of this clone. The rearrangement joins TRBV5-1 to TRBJ1-1; D possibly corresponds to TRBD1 (5 bases). V was pared by 6 bases and J by 5 bases, with 17 bases between. In germline, CDR1 is SGHRS, CDR2 YFSETQ. CDR3 length: 14 residues. This CDR3 reads CASTKDSGSTEAFF. CDR3 nucleotides: TGCGCCAGCACCAAGGATTCAGGGTCGACTGAAGCTTTCTTT.

This clone has more than one count but fewer than ten. This chain uses TRBV7-9 with TRBJ1-1; D may be TRBD1 (5 bases). CDR1 is SEHNR, CDR2 FQNEAQ, per germline (reference sequence). The CDR3 is made up of 15 amino acids. V lost 5 bases and J lost 1, with 14 bases in between. CDR3 sequence: CASSPGQHANTEAFF. In DNA form, the CDR3 reads TGTGCCAGCAGCCCAGGGCAACACGCGAACACTGAAGCTTTCTTT.

The V call is TRBV4-3, the J call TRBJ2-2; 12 positions agree with TRBD1. CDR3 length equals 20 residues. With 2 bases clipped from V and 2 bases from J, the junction kept 12 bases outside the gene matches. Looked up from germline, CDR1 is LGHNA and CDR2 is YSLEER. CDR3 loop: CASSQRFPGQGATNTGELFF. The CDR3 DNA reads as TGCGCCAGCAGCCAAAGATTCCCGGGACAGGGGGCTACCAACACCGGGGAGCTGTTTTTT.

A few counts support this clone. This chain joins TRBV7-2 and TRBJ2-7, with a weak D call TRBD2 (6 bases). Germline V CDR1 and CDR2: SGHTA, FQGNSA. Trimming took 6 bases from V and 2 from J, leaving 17 bases between them. The CDR3 is 15 amino acids. The CDR3, as DNA: TGTGCCAGCAGATCGAACCGGGGACTGACCTACGAGCAGTACTTC. This gives the protein CASRSNRGLTYEQYF. Filled out from reference TRBV7-2 and TRBJ2-7, the complete variable domain reads GAGVSQSPSNKVTEKGKDVELRCDPISGHTALYWYRQSLGQGLEFLIYFQGNSAPDKSGLPSDRFSAERTGGSVSTLTIQRTQQEDSAVYLCASRSNRGLTYEQYFGPGTRLTVT.

In this sample, this clone turned up a few times. The chain carries TRBV13 and TRBJ2-7; D is perhaps TRBD2 (6 bases). Trimming removed 5 bases at V and 2 bases at J, with 22 bases between. The CDR3 has 17 residues. The germline gives CDR1 PRHDT, CDR2 FYEKMQ (reference sequence). DNA of the CDR3: TGTGCCAGCAGCGCAGTGGGTCGGCGGGATGGGACCTACGAGCAGTACTTC. Amino acids: CASSAVGRRDGTYEQYF.

The chain recombines TRBV15 with TRBJ1-5; D not resolved. This CDR3 spans 15 amino acids. The V end lost 4 bases, the J end lost 2 bases, and 12 bases lay between the germline ends. Germline V CDR1 and CDR2: LNHNV, YYDKDF (reference sequence). In nucleotides, the CDR3 is TGTGCCACCAGCACTGAATTGGCGGGCAATCAGCCCCAGCATTTT. This encodes CATSTELAGNQPQHF.

This chain uses TRBV5-1 with TRBJ2-7; 12 bases align to TRBD1. There are 15 residues in the CDR3. V lost 0 bases to trimming and J lost 7 bases; unmatched junction nucleotides: 5. The germline V gene encodes CDR1 SGHRS and CDR2 YFSETQ. CDR3 in amino acids: CASSLEGTGGREQYF. As DNA, the CDR3 is TGCGCCAGCAGCTTGGAAGGGACAGGGGGCCGGGAGCAGTACTTC.

This sequence joins TRBV7-2 and TRBJ2-7; a possible D gene is TRBD1 (5 bases). The CDR3 runs to 14 residues. V was clipped by 4 bases and J by 1 base, with 11 bases between them. Per germline, CDR1 SGHTA and CDR2 FQGNSA. The CDR3 sequence: CASSSLTESYEQYF. The CDR3 nucleotides are TGTGCCAGCAGCTCCCTGACAGAGTCCTACGAGCAGTACTTC.

V usage is TRBV19 and J usage is TRBJ2-7, with 9 nucleotides matching TRBD1. With V trimmed by 7 bases and J by 3 bases, 10 bases remained unmatched. This CDR3 contains 15 residues. Germline V gene sequence: CDR1 LNHDA, CDR2 SQIVND (reference sequence). CDR3 sequence (DNA): TGTGCCAGTACCACTAGGACAGGGGCACACTACGAGCAGTACTTC. It encodes CASTTRTGAHYEQYF.

The chain has TRBV6-5 and TRBJ2-7, with TRBD2 identical over 9 bases. The CDR3 is 14 residues long. CDR1 is MNHEY and CDR2 is SVGAGI in the germline V gene. Unmatched junction bases numbered 11, after V lost 10 bases and J lost 4 bases. The CDR3 loop reads CATKSGLAGYEQYF. The CDR3 nucleotides read TGTGCCACCAAATCGGGGCTAGCGGGGTACGAGCAGTACTTC.

This clone was observed a handful of times. The chain employs TRBV7-9 and TRBJ2-1, with TRBD2 identical over 7 bases. This CDR3 is built from 13 residues. The germline V gene has CDR1 SEHNR and CDR2 FQNEAQ (reference sequence). The ends lost 7 bases at V and 7 bases at J; junction bases unmatched: 7. CDR3 DNA: TGTGCCAGCACCCGGGAGGTTCTTAATGAGCAGTTCTTC. It encodes CASTREVLNEQFF.

This clone showed up just a few times. This CDR3 is CASSPGTSGISGANVLTF. The CDR3 region has the DNA TGCGCCAGCAGCCCCGGGACTAGCGGGATCTCTGGGGCCAACGTCCTGACTTTC. The chain joins TRBV4-3 to TRBJ2-6; 13 bases match TRBD2. Germline V gene sequence: CDR1 LGHNA, CDR2 YSLEER. This CDR3 is built from 18 residues. With 4 bases clipped from V and 0 bases from J, the junction kept 3 bases outside the gene matches.

This chain connects TRBV4-2 to TRBJ2-5, with D possibly being TRBD2 (7 bases). V gave up 3 bases and J gave up 4 bases, with 21 bases separating them. The germline V gene has CDR1 LGHNA and CDR2 YNFKEQ. This CDR3 spans 17 amino acids. The CDR3 spells CASSHGRRARGGETQYF. CDR3 DNA: TGTGCCAGCAGCCATGGAAGACGCGCGAGGGGGGGAGAGACCCAGTACTTC.

The rearrangement links TRBV18 to TRBJ2-7, with TRBD1 identical over 7 bases. The CDR3 length is 14 residues. The germline CDR1 and CDR2 sequences are KGHSH and LQKENI. V dropped 3 bases and J dropped 2; count of bases not matched to a gene: 4. The CDR3 bases are TGTGCCAGCTCACCTGGGACAGCCCCCTACGAGCAGTACTTC. It is translated as CASSPGTAPYEQYF.

The CDR3 loop is CASKGVGVREKLFF. In DNA, the CDR3 is TGTGCCAGCAAGGGCGTCGGGGTGCGGGAAAAACTGTTTTTT. This chain connects TRBV25-1 to TRBJ1-4; D uncertain. V was clipped by 7 bases and J by 8 bases, with 17 bases between them. The CDR3 runs 14 residues. CDR1 and CDR2 from the germline V gene are MGHDK and SYGVNS.